This TCR beta chain emerged from a study of cytomegalovirus exposure and HLA in healthy donors. Study in general: Among about 200 million T cells, an earlier analysis found about 110 million unique TCR beta sequences.

CDR3 size: 14 residues. From germline, CDR1 is SGHKS and CDR2 YYEKEE (reference sequence). V lost 4 bases and J 5 bases, leaving 16 bases between the germline ends. In the PCR, 60 Vbeta and 13 Jbeta primers were used. This table comes from immunoSEQ multiplex PCR, and its TCRdb copy is limited to in-frame clones, with some not included. The table has roughly 130,000 clones, 70% to 80% seen once. The sequence was obtained from a female donor in good health and CMV-seronegative. J is TRBJ2-7 and V is TRBV5-5; D gene unclear. Sequencing was done on a sample of PBMCs. This chain's CDR3 is CASSPGSRVDEQYF. For the CDR3, the DNA is TGTGCCAGCAGCCCGGGTAGTCGCGTAGACGAGCAGTACTTC. Full variable domain (remainder filled in from reference TRBV5-5 and TRBJ2-7): DAGVTQSPTHLIKTRGQQVTLRCSPISGHKSVSWYQQVLGQGPQFIFQYYEKEERGRGNFPDRFSARQFPNYSSELNVNALLLGDSALYLCASSPGSRVDEQYFGPGTRLTVT.